A selection of T cell receptor beta chains follows, all from one sample in a study of cytomegalovirus exposure and HLA in healthy donors. Method: immunoSEQ multiplex PCR; TCRdb's copy keeps in-frame clones and lacks some. The profile shows approximately 150,000 clones, roughly four fifths of them singletons. Sample: PBMCs. Receptors originate from a man aged 18 to 29 in good health and CMV-seropositive. CDR3s include the opening cysteine and the closing phenylalanine or tryptophan.

CASSPRLAEFSNEQFF,TRBV9,TRBJ2-1
CASSDSQGAWTEAFF,TRBV11-3,TRBJ1-1
CASSFQGAYGYTF,TRBV5-4,TRBJ1-2
CASSLEGATDTQYF,TRBV5-1,TRBJ2-3
CASSLGLNQPQHF,TRBV27,TRBJ1-5
CASSYSMSSGGYEQYF,TRBV6-5,TRBJ2-7
CATSSEASAHNEQFF,TRBV15,TRBJ2-1
CASSLALLGGRNTIYF,TRBV5-1,TRBJ1-3
CAWRPRSLQNSPLHF,TRBV30,TRBJ1-6
CASSYSREKLFF,TRBV6-5,TRBJ1-4
CASSSNVALATDTQYF,TRBV7-2,TRBJ2-3
CASSRQYYEQYF,TRBV5-6,.
CASSIGGGEQFF,TRBV19,TRBJ2-1
CASSVVSGLASLGELFF,TRBV9,TRBJ2-2
CASSIDHGGGGETQYF,TRBV19,TRBJ2-5
CSVARTDYGYTF,TRBV29-1,TRBJ1-2
CASKIRFRDREGGQPQHF,TRBV28,TRBJ1-5